Following are 5 T cell receptor beta chains from one sample sequenced in a study of cytomegalovirus exposure and HLA in healthy donors (dated by TCRdb to 2016 to 2017). Receptor amplification or capture employed the immunoSEQ multiplex PCR assay. A mixture of 60 forward primers for TCR Vbeta segments and 13 reverse primers for TCR Jbeta segments was used in the multiplex PCR. The source is immuneACCESS, and TCRdb retained only in-frame sequences with V and J called. Part of the clones is not carried over; for the studies checked, unresolved V genes explain less than half of this, and the remainder is unexplained. The table for this sample lists under 200,000 clones; over 70% of them were counted only once. The biggest ten clones account for approximately 1.2% of the sample. The specimen was PBMCs. These TCRs come from a man aged 45-60 years in good health and CMV-seropositive.

The chain employs TRBV28 and TRBJ1-4, with 9 bases lining up with TRBD1. V shed 5 bases, J shed 4 bases, and the junction held 8 bases outside the gene matches. Germline CDR1 and CDR2: MDHEN and SYDVKM. There are 16 residues in the CDR3. Written as DNA, the CDR3 is TGTGCCAGCAGTCTTACAGGGGGCAATGATAATGAAAAACTGTTTTTT. Residues: CASSLTGGNDNEKLFF.

This clone was seen only a few times. The rearrangement joins TRBV7-3 to TRBJ1-2, with 11 bases lining up with TRBD1. V shed 4 bases and J 6 bases; nucleotides not matched to a gene: 4. Germline CDR1 SGHTA, CDR2 FQGTGA. CDR3 size: 14 residues. CDR3 coding DNA: TGTGCCAGCAGCTCGACGGGACAGGGGGATGGCTACACCTTC. Translation: CASSSTGQGDGYTF.

The chain recombines TRBV5-5 with TRBJ1-1; possible D gene TRBD1, 5 bases. The CDR3 length is 14 residues. Germline CDR1 SGHKS, CDR2 YYEKEE (reference sequence). Trimming removed 4 bases at V and 2 bases at J, with 12 bases between. This CDR3 reads CASSPTVPNTEAFF. In nucleotides, the CDR3 is TGTGCCAGCAGCCCGACAGTTCCTAACACTGAAGCTTTCTTT.

The chain recombines TRBV19 with TRBJ1-5; D not certain. Trimming took off 2 bases at V and 6 bases at J, with 11 bases between the two ends. The germline V gene encodes CDR1 LNHDA and CDR2 SQIVND (reference sequence). This CDR3 spans 14 amino acids. The CDR3 region is CASSISRYGQPQHF. CDR3 DNA sequence: TGTGCCAGTAGTATAAGCAGGTATGGTCAGCCCCAGCATTTT.

The rearrangement links TRBV19 to TRBJ1-5, with 8 bases lining up with TRBD1. Per the germline V gene, CDR1 is LNHDA and CDR2 is SQIVND (reference sequence). The CDR3 runs 16 residues. V lost 2 bases, J lost 5 bases, and 8 bases stayed unmatched. The CDR3 coding sequence is TGTGCCAGTAGTATACTCCTCGGGACAGGAGATCAGCCCCAGCATTTT. It specifies CASSILLGTGDQPQHF. Combining the CDR3 with reference TRBV19 and TRBJ1-5 gives the whole variable domain DGGITQSPKYLFRKEGQNVTLSCEQNLNHDAMYWYRQDPGQGLRLIYYSQIVNDFQKGDIAEGYSVSREKKESFPLTVTSAQKNPTAFYLCASSILLGTGDQPQHFGDGTRLSIL.